This entry lists 13 T cell receptor beta chains sequenced from one sample in a study of identical twins. From the 5' RACE reads, TCRdb called clonotypes with MiXCR, one entry per CDR3 protein. Counted here are 410,000 or so distinct CDR3 sequences, around a sixth occurring once; the ten biggest clones make up approximately 12%. Sample: naive T cells sorted from blood. The receptors come from a man over 45 in good health.

This chain links TRBV6-4 with TRBJ1-6; no firm D call. Germline V gene data show CDR1 as MRHNA and CDR2 as SNTAGT. CDR3 length: 14 residues. The ends were cut back, 5 bases at V and 9 bases at J, with 14 bases in the middle. CDR3 protein: CASSSESRGSPLHF. CDR3 in DNA: TGTGCCAGCAGTTCCGAGAGTCGCGGTTCACCCCTCCACTTT.

This clonotype appeared a few times. At one end, the junction sequence differs from germline, possibly due to a read error. This chain links TRBV6-6 with TRBJ2-1; D uncertain. This CDR3 region has 10 residues. Germline V CDR1 and CDR2: MNHNY, SVGAGI (reference sequence). The CDR3 loop reads CASSYSGRIF. The CDR3 nucleotides read TGTGCCAGCAGTTACTCGGGTAGGATCTTC.

The J gene is TRBJ2-1, the V gene TRBV27, with 13 bases identical to TRBD2. The CDR3 is made up of 16 amino acids. CDR1 MNHEY and CDR2 SMNVEV come from the germline V gene (reference sequence). The V and J ends lost 0 bases and 7 bases, in that order; junction bases with no gene match: 3. This CDR3 reads CASSLSGLAGMNEQFF. DNA for the CDR3: TGTGCCAGCAGTTTATCGGGACTAGCGGGGATGAATGAGCAGTTCTTC.

This clonotype came up a few times. This rearrangement joins TRBV6-1 to TRBJ2-3; TRBD1 agrees at 7 bases. Germline V gene lookup returns CDR1 MNHNS and CDR2 SASEGT. CDR3 length: 15 amino acids. The J segment lost 7 bases and the V segment lost 7 bases, leaving 14 bases of the junction unmatched. CDR3 amino acids: CASTIRTGRKYTQYF. CDR3 bases: TGTGCCAGCACAATACGGACAGGACGCAAATATACGCAGTATTTT.

This clonotype has more than one count but fewer than ten. This sequence joins TRBV20-1 and TRBJ1-5; D remains ambiguous. CDR3 length: 13 amino acids. CDR1 is DFQATT, CDR2 SNEGSKA, per germline (reference sequence). V dropped 5 bases and J dropped 7 bases, with 15 bases sitting between them. As DNA, the CDR3 is TGCAGTGCTGTGTGGGGATTGGGGCAGCCCCAGCATTTT. Its translation is CSAVWGLGQPQHF.

This clonotype occurred many times. This chain uses TRBV12-3 or TRBV12-4 with TRBJ1-2; no reliable D call. Trimming left V 6 bases short and J 1 base short, with 12 bases between. The CDR3 runs to 14 residues. CDR3 in amino acids: CASSPGQLNYGYTF. In DNA, the CDR3 is TGTGCCAGCAGCCCCGGTCAGCTTAACTATGGCTACACCTTC.

This clonotype was observed once. The CDR3 coding sequence is TGCGCCAGCAGCTTGGAAGTAGGCAGCACAGATACGCAGTATTTT. It codes for CASSLEVGSTDTQYF. This rearrangement joins TRBV5-1 to TRBJ2-3; D unclear. CDR1 SGHRS and CDR2 YFSETQ come from the germline V gene. CDR3 length equals 15 residues. The germline V and J ends were trimmed by 0 bases and 0 bases, with 8 bases remaining between them.

The chain uses TRBV10-3 and TRBJ1-2; the match to TRBD1 covers 8 bases. This CDR3 comprises 15 residues. Losses at the gene ends were 7 bases for V and 7 bases for J; bases not matched to a gene: 14. Looked up from germline, CDR1 is ENHRY and CDR2 is SYGVKD. DNA for the CDR3: TGTGCCATCACCCCCGAGGGACAGGTCCCCCTTGGCTACACCTTC. It specifies CAITPEGQVPLGYTF.

The chain links TRBV20-1 to TRBJ1-1; 7 nucleotides align to TRBD1. V was clipped by 1 base and J by 1 base; unmatched bases: 6. In germline, CDR1 is DFQATT, CDR2 SNEGSKA (reference sequence). The length of the CDR3 is 15 residues. The CDR3, as DNA: TGCAGTGCTAGAGCTGGGACAGCCAAGAACACTGAAGCTTTCTTT. It encodes CSARAGTAKNTEAFF.

This clonotype was seen a handful of times. The rearrangement joins TRBV12-3 or TRBV12-4 to TRBJ2-3; D tentatively reads TRBD1 or TRBD2 (5 bases each). The CDR3 is 13 amino acids. The V and J ends lost 6 bases and 7 bases respectively, with 14 bases between them. CDR3 amino acids: CASRPGPAYTQYF. CDR3 nucleotides: TGTGCCAGCAGACCGGGACCAGCCTATACGCAGTATTTT.

This clonotype has ten or more counts. This chain connects TRBV29-1 to TRBJ1-3, with TRBD1 matching 7 bases. V dropped 4 bases and J dropped 0; count of bases not matched to a gene: 6. Germline-derived CDR1 and CDR2 are SQVTM and ANQGSEA. The CDR3 contains 15 residues. DNA of the CDR3: TGCAGCGTTGCCCCGGGACAGAACTCTGGAAACACCATATATTTT. Its translation is CSVAPGQNSGNTIYF. The full variable domain, rest sourced from reference TRBV29-1 and TRBJ1-3, is SAVISQKPSRDICQRGTSLTIQCQVDSQVTMMFWYRQQPGQSLTLIATANQGSEATYESGFVIDKFPISRPNLTFSTLTVSNMSPEDSSIYLCSVAPGQNSGNTIYFGEGSWLTVV.

This rearrangement joins TRBV3-1 to TRBJ1-5; no definite D call. Germline CDR1 reads LGHDT; CDR2 reads YNNKEL (reference sequence). The CDR3 contains 13 residues. V lost 1 base to trimming and J lost 5 bases, with 6 bases between them. The CDR3 loop reads CASSQGQYQPQHF. In nucleotides, the CDR3 is TGTGCCAGCAGCCAAGGGCAGTATCAGCCCCAGCATTTT.

This clonotype came up a few times. The CDR3 spells CASSLSSGTGIYEQYF. CDR3 nucleotides: TGTGCCAGCAGCTTGTCCTCCGGGACAGGGATCTACGAGCAGTACTTC. V usage is TRBV5-5 and J usage is TRBJ2-7; 9 positions match TRBD1. The CDR3 is 16 amino acids. CDR1 is SGHKS and CDR2 is YYEKEE in the germline V gene (reference sequence). The V segment lost 1 base and the J segment 3 bases; nucleotides outside the gene matches: 8.